These T cell receptor beta chains were read from a single sample in a study of blood T cell repertoires in COVID-19. Method: immunoSEQ multiplex PCR; TCRdb's copy keeps in-frame clones and lacks some. This sample yields 90,000 to 150,000 clones, of which roughly 85% are seen a single time; about 11% belongs to the top ten. The sequenced sample consisted of peripheral blood. The receptors shown here come from an elderly man with acute or convalescent COVID-19. Both conserved end residues are part of each CDR3. D genes are given only for firm matches. Size tells how often a clone was seen (once, few, many) or the class of an expanded clone, and some rows leave it out.

abundance: .
v_gene: TRBV12-5
j_gene: TRBJ1-6
d_gene: TRBD1
CDR3aa: CASGLGQGVLPLHF
CDR3nt: TGTGCTAGTGGTTTGGGACAGGGGGTACTACCCCTCCACTTT

abundance: .
v_gene: TRBV9
j_gene: TRBJ2-1
d_gene: TRBD2
CDR3aa: CASSYLSGSGSYNEQFF
CDR3nt: TGTGCCAGCAGCTACCTAAGCGGGAGTGGGTCCTACAATGAGCAGTTCTTC

abundance: .
v_gene: TRBV30
j_gene: TRBJ2-3
d_gene: TRBD1
CDR3aa: CAWSQDRGGDTQYF
CDR3nt: TGTGCCTGGAGCCAGGACAGGGGTGGAGATACGCAGTATTTT

abundance: .
v_gene: TRBV27
j_gene: TRBJ2-7
d_gene: .
CDR3aa: CASSSVPSPEQYF
CDR3nt: TGTGCCAGCAGTTCGGTCCCGTCCCCCGAGCAGTACTTC

abundance: .
v_gene: TRBV5-4
j_gene: TRBJ2-7
d_gene: TRBD2
CDR3aa: CASSLATAGGPDEQYF
CDR3nt: TGTGCCAGCAGCTTGGCCACTGCGGGGGGGCCTGACGAGCAGTACTTC

abundance: .
v_gene: TRBV19
j_gene: TRBJ1-3
d_gene: .
CDR3aa: CASSLTGLSGNTIYF
CDR3nt: TGTGCCAGTAGTCTAACAGGGCTGTCTGGAAACACCATATATTTT

abundance: .
v_gene: TRBV6-5
j_gene: TRBJ1-3
d_gene: .
CDR3aa: CASSPAGNTIYF
CDR3nt: TGTGCCAGCAGTCCAGCTGGAAACACCATATATTTT

abundance: .
v_gene: TRBV12-3/TRBV12-4
j_gene: TRBJ2-3
d_gene: .
CDR3aa: CASSLVSTDTQYF
CDR3nt: TGTGCCAGCAGTTTAGTAAGCACAGATACGCAGTATTTT

abundance: .
v_gene: TRBV3-1/TRBV3-2
j_gene: TRBJ2-1
d_gene: .
CDR3aa: CASSQVYRVEQFF
CDR3nt: TGTGCCAGCAGCCAAGTATACAGGGTCGAGCAGTTCTTC

abundance: .
v_gene: TRBV14
j_gene: TRBJ1-2
d_gene: TRBD1
CDR3aa: CASSVQGASYGYTF
CDR3nt: TGTGCCAGCAGCGTACAGGGGGCGAGCTATGGCTACACCTTC

abundance: once
v_gene: TRBV6-5
j_gene: TRBJ1-4
d_gene: TRBD1
CDR3aa: CASSYSAGGQQEKLFF
CDR3nt: TGTGCCAGCAGTTACTCGGCAGGGGGGCAACAAGAAAAACTGTTTTTT

abundance: .
v_gene: TRBV3-1/TRBV3-2
j_gene: TRBJ2-2
d_gene: .
CDR3aa: CASSLTHTANTGELFF
CDR3nt: TGTGCCAGCAGCCTCACGCACACCGCGAACACCGGGGAGCTGTTTTTT

abundance: .
v_gene: TRBV27
j_gene: TRBJ1-1
d_gene: .
CDR3aa: CASSFRGRDTEAFF
CDR3nt: TGTGCCAGCAGTTTCAGGGGCAGGGACACTGAAGCTTTCTTT

abundance: once
v_gene: TRBV19
j_gene: TRBJ2-1
d_gene: TRBD1
CDR3aa: CASSLDRGYNEQFF
CDR3nt: TGTGCCAGTAGCTTAGACAGGGGTTACAATGAGCAGTTCTTC

abundance: .
v_gene: TRBV29-1
j_gene: TRBJ1-2
d_gene: .
CDR3aa: CSVEQNYGYTF
CDR3nt: TGCAGCGTTGAACAGAACTATGGCTACACCTTC

abundance: .
v_gene: TRBV24-1
j_gene: TRBJ2-1
d_gene: TRBD2
CDR3aa: CATSDPTSGSGYNEQFF
CDR3nt: TGTGCCACCAGTGACCCTACTAGCGGGAGTGGTTACAATGAGCAGTTCTTC

abundance: .
v_gene: TRBV6-5
j_gene: TRBJ2-5
d_gene: .
CDR3aa: CASSYDTTYQETQYF
CDR3nt: TGTGCCAGCAGTTACGACACCACGTACCAAGAGACCCAGTACTTC

abundance: .
v_gene: TRBV6-5
j_gene: TRBJ1-1
d_gene: .
CDR3aa: CASSYQGGMNTEAFF
CDR3nt: TGTGCCAGCAGTTACCAGGGAGGGATGAACACTGAAGCTTTCTTT

abundance: .
v_gene: TRBV18
j_gene: TRBJ2-7
d_gene: TRBD1
CDR3aa: CASSPETGSSYEQYF
CDR3nt: TGTGCCAGCTCACCAGAGACAGGGTCTTCCTACGAGCAGTACTTC

abundance: .
v_gene: TRBV21-1
j_gene: TRBJ2-3
d_gene: .
CDR3aa: CASSISWHSGTDTQYF
CDR3nt: TGTGCCAGCAGCATCTCATGGCACAGTGGCACAGATACGCAGTATTTT

abundance: .
v_gene: TRBV19
j_gene: TRBJ1-1
d_gene: .
CDR3aa: CASSISQTRGTEAFF
CDR3nt: TGTGCCAGTAGTATATCACAGACTAGGGGAACTGAAGCTTTCTTT

abundance: .
v_gene: TRBV27
j_gene: TRBJ1-2
d_gene: TRBD1
CDR3aa: CASRTTGGGVGYTF
CDR3nt: TGTGCCAGCAGGACAACAGGGGGAGGGGTGGGCTACACCTTC

abundance: once
v_gene: TRBV18
j_gene: TRBJ2-1
d_gene: TRBD1
CDR3aa: CASSPGQGYGSYNEQFF
CDR3nt: TGTGCCAGCTCACCAGGACAGGGGTATGGCTCCTACAATGAGCAGTTCTTC

abundance: .
v_gene: TRBV7-2
j_gene: TRBJ1-1
d_gene: TRBD1
CDR3aa: CASSGRKGTATEAFF
CDR3nt: TGTGCCAGCAGCGGGAGGAAAGGGACAGCCACTGAAGCTTTCTTT

abundance: .
v_gene: TRBV2
j_gene: TRBJ2-5
d_gene: .
CDR3aa: CASNVRIQETQYF
CDR3nt: TGTGCCAGCAATGTCAGGATCCAAGAGACCCAGTACTTC

abundance: few
v_gene: TRBV29-1
j_gene: TRBJ2-7
d_gene: .
CDR3aa: CSGGSGYEQYF
CDR3nt: TGCAGCGGCGGCTCGGGCTACGAGCAGTACTTC

abundance: .
v_gene: TRBV10-3
j_gene: TRBJ1-1
d_gene: .
CDR3aa: CATGEGYTEAFF
CDR3nt: TGTGCCACCGGGGAGGGTTACACTGAAGCTTTCTTT

abundance: .
v_gene: TRBV5-4
j_gene: TRBJ1-2
d_gene: TRBD1
CDR3aa: CASSLGGTENYGYTF
CDR3nt: TGTGCCAGCAGCTTGGGTGGGACAGAGAACTATGGCTACACCTTC

abundance: .
v_gene: TRBV3-1/TRBV3-2
j_gene: TRBJ1-2
d_gene: .
CDR3aa: CASSPRGGPYGYTF
CDR3nt: TGTGCCAGCAGCCCCCGGGGGGGGCCCTATGGCTACACCTTC

abundance: .
v_gene: TRBV9
j_gene: TRBJ1-6
d_gene: .
CDR3aa: CASSEAYNSPLHF
CDR3nt: TGTGCCTCGTCGGAGGCCTATAATTCACCCCTCCACTTT

abundance: .
v_gene: TRBV5-1
j_gene: TRBJ2-2
d_gene: TRBD1
CDR3aa: CASSPGTANTGELFF
CDR3nt: TGCGCCAGCAGTCCCGGGACAGCGAACACCGGGGAGCTGTTTTTT

abundance: .
v_gene: TRBV30
j_gene: TRBJ2-1
d_gene: TRBD2
CDR3aa: CAWSGLAGLDEQFF
CDR3nt: TGTGCCTGGAGTGGACTAGCGGGATTAGATGAGCAGTTCTTC

abundance: few
v_gene: TRBV21-1
j_gene: TRBJ1-1
d_gene: .
CDR3aa: CASSKALEAAEDTEAFF
CDR3nt: TGTGCCAGCAGCAAAGCGCTTGAGGCAGCGGAGGACACTGAAGCTTTCTTT

abundance: .
v_gene: TRBV9
j_gene: TRBJ2-3
d_gene: TRBD2
CDR3aa: CASSATGLASTDTQYF
CDR3nt: TGTGCCAGCAGCGCAACGGGACTAGCGAGCACAGATACGCAGTATTTT

abundance: .
v_gene: TRBV6-6
j_gene: TRBJ1-5
d_gene: .
CDR3aa: CASSYSEGSNQPQHF
CDR3nt: TGTGCCAGCAGTTACTCTGAGGGATCCAATCAGCCCCAGCATTTT

abundance: .
v_gene: TRBV25-1
j_gene: TRBJ1-2
d_gene: .
CDR3aa: CASSFGLTNYGYTF
CDR3nt: TGTGCCAGCAGTTTTGGGCTAACTAACTATGGCTACACCTTC

abundance: .
v_gene: TRBV27
j_gene: TRBJ1-2
d_gene: .
CDR3aa: CASSLTLGGAYGYTF
CDR3nt: TGTGCCAGCAGTTTAACCCTCGGGGGGGCATATGGCTACACCTTC

abundance: .
v_gene: TRBV9
j_gene: TRBJ2-3
d_gene: .
CDR3aa: CASSDTGTDTDTQYF
CDR3nt: TGTGCCAGCAGCGACACCGGGACTGACACAGATACGCAGTATTTT

abundance: .
v_gene: TRBV27
j_gene: TRBJ2-5
d_gene: TRBD2
CDR3aa: CASSSRVLAGVETQYF
CDR3nt: TGTGCCAGCAGTTCCAGGGTACTAGCGGGAGTAGAGACCCAGTACTTC

abundance: .
v_gene: TRBV7-2
j_gene: TRBJ2-7
d_gene: TRBD2
CDR3aa: CASSLVSSGGASEQYF
CDR3nt: TGTGCCAGCAGCTTAGTCTCAAGCGGGGGGGCCTCCGAGCAGTACTTC

abundance: .
v_gene: TRBV7-2
j_gene: TRBJ2-1
d_gene: TRBD1
CDR3aa: CASSQDRIYNEQFF
CDR3nt: TGTGCCAGCAGCCAGGACAGGATATACAATGAGCAGTTCTTC

abundance: .
v_gene: TRBV11-2
j_gene: TRBJ2-1
d_gene: TRBD2
CDR3aa: CASSFVPKREGLHNEQFF
CDR3nt: TGTGCCAGCAGCTTTGTTCCTAAACGGGAGGGCCTACACAATGAGCAGTTCTTC

abundance: .
v_gene: TRBV3-1/TRBV3-2
j_gene: TRBJ1-6
d_gene: TRBD1
CDR3aa: CASSQGQGIRSSPLHF
CDR3nt: TGTGCCAGCAGCCAAGGACAGGGTATACGTAGTTCACCCCTCCACTTT

abundance: .
v_gene: TRBV6-5
j_gene: TRBJ2-7
d_gene: .
CDR3aa: CASSPVGPGEQYF
CDR3nt: TGTGCCAGCAGTCCGGTCGGGCCGGGGGAGCAGTACTTC